This TCR beta chain was profiled in a study of T cells after yellow fever vaccination. At the level of the study: Preparing low-cell-number fractions relied on SMART-Seq v4 Ultra Low Input.

TCRdb re-analysed the 5' RACE reads in MiXCR, keeping a single row per CDR3 protein. The profile shows hundreds of thousands of distinct CDR3 sequences, roughly 8.7% of them singletons. Germline lookup yields CDR1 SGHRS and CDR2 YFSETQ. The CDR3 consists of 14 residues. The V end was cut by 4 bases, the J end by 5 bases, with 12 bases between. The sample here was PBMCs, taken on the day of the first yellow fever vaccination. The origin of this receptor is a man aged 18 to 30 who received the YFV17D yellow fever vaccine. The chain employs TRBV5-1 and TRBJ2-2; D not resolved. The CDR3 nucleotides are TGCGCCAGCAGCCGCATTTATCTAACCGGGGAGCTGTTTTTT. This codes for CASSRIYLTGELFF.